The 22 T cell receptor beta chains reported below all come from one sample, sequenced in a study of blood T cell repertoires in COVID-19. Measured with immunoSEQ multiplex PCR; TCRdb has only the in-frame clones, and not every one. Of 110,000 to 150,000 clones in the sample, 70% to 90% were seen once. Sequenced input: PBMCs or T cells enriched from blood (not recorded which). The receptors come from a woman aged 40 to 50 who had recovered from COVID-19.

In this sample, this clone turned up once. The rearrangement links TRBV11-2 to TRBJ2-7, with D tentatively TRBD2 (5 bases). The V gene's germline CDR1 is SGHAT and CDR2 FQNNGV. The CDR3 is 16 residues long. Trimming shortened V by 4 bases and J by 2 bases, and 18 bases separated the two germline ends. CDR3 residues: CASSSAAAESTYEQYF. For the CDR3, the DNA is TGTGCCAGCAGCTCAGCGGCGGCGGAATCTACCTACGAGCAGTACTTC.

CDR3 nucleotide sequence: TGTGCCAGCAGCCTGGGCCTGAACACTGAAGCTTTCTTT. Residues: CASSLGLNTEAFF. The chain carries TRBV13 and TRBJ1-1; D gene ambiguous. V was trimmed by 5 bases and J by 0 bases, leaving 7 bases between them. The CDR3 totals 13 residues. CDR1 and CDR2 (germline): PRHDT, FYEKMQ (reference sequence).

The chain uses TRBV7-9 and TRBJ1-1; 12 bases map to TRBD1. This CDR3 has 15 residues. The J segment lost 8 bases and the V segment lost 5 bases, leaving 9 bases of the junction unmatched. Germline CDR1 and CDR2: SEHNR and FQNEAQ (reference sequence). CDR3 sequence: CASSPLTGTGGEAFF. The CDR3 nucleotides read TGTGCCAGCAGCCCACTGACCGGGACAGGGGGCGAAGCTTTCTTT.

The CDR3 spells CASSYNRGWAQYF. DNA for the CDR3: TGTGCCAGCAGCTACAATCGGGGTTGGGCCCAGTACTTC. The J gene is TRBJ2-5, the V gene TRBV5-6; tentative D call: TRBD2 (5 bases). CDR3 length: 13 residues. Germline lookup yields CDR1 SGHDT and CDR2 YYEEEE. Trimming took 3 bases from V and 9 from J, leaving 15 bases between them.

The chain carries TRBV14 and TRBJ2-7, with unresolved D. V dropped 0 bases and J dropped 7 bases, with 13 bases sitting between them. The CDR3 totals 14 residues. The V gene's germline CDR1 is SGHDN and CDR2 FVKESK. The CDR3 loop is CASSQDPMVREQYF. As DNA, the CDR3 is TGTGCCAGCAGCCAAGATCCTATGGTTCGGGAGCAGTACTTC.

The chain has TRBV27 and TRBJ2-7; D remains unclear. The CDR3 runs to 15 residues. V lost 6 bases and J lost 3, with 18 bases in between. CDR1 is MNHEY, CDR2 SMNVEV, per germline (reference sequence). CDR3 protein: CASSRASDGYYEQYF. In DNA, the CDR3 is TGTGCCAGCAGCCGAGCGTCAGACGGATACTACGAGCAGTACTTC.

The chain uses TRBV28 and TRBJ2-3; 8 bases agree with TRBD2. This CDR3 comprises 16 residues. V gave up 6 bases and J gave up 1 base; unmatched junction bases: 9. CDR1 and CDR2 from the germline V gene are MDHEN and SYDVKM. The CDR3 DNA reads TGTGCCAGCAGCCTCATCAGCGGGAGCGGCACAGATACGCAGTATTTT. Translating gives CASSLISGSGTDTQYF.

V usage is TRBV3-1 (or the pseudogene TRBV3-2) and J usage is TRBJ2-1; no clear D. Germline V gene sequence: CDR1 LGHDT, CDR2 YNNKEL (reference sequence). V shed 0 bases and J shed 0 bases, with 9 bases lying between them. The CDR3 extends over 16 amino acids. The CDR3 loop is CASSQDVRSSYNEQFF. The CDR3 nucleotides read TGTGCCAGCAGCCAAGACGTCCGGTCCTCCTACAATGAGCAGTTCTTC.

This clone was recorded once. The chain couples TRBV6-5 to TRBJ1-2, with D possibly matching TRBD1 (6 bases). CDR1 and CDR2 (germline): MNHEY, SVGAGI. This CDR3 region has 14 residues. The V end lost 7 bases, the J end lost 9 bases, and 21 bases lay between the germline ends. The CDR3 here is CASKPGLDRLRYTF. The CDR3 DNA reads TGTGCCAGCAAACCTGGGTTGGACAGATTACGCTACACCTTC.

CDR3 DNA sequence: TGTGCCACCAGCAGAGAGACAGGGAGGTCGGCTGAAGCTTTCTTT. It is translated as CATSRETGRSAEAFF. V gene TRBV15 combines with J gene TRBJ1-1, with 7 bases that match TRBD1. The CDR3 length is 15 residues. J gave up 6 bases and V 0 bases, and 7 bases lay outside the gene matches. CDR1 and CDR2 from the germline V gene are LNHNV and YYDKDF (reference sequence).

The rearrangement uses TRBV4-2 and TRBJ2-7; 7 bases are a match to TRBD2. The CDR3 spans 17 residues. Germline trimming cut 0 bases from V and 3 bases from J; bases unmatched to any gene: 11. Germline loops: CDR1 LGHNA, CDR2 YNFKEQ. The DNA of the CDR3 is TGTGCCAGCAGCCAAGAATTGCGGGGGAAGCTATACTACGAGCAGTACTTC. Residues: CASSQELRGKLYYEQYF.

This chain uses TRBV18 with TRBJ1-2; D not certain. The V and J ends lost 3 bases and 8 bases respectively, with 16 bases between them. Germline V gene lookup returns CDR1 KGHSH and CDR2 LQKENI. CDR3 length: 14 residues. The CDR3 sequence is CASSPPVDTAGYTF. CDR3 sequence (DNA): TGTGCCAGCTCACCTCCGGTCGACACGGCCGGCTACACCTTC.

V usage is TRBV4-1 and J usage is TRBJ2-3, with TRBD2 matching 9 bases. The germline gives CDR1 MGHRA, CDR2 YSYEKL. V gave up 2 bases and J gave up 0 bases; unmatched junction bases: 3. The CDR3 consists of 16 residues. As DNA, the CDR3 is TGCGCCAGCAGCCAACAGACTAGCGGCAGCACAGATACGCAGTATTTT. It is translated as CASSQQTSGSTDTQYF.

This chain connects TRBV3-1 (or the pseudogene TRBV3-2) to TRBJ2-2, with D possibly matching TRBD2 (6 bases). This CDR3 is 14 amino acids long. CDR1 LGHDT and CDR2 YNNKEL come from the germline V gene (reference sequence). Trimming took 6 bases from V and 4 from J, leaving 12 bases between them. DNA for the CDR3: TGTGCCAGCAGTTTTACTAGCAGCACCGGGGAGCTGTTTTTT. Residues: CASSFTSSTGELFF.

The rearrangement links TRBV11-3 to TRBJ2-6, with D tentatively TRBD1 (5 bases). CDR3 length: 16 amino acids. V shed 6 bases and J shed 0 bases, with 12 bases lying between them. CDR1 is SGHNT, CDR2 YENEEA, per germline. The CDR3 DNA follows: TGTGCCAGCAGACCCAGGGTCTACTCTGGGGCCAACGTCCTGACTTTC. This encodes CASRPRVYSGANVLTF.

DNA for the CDR3: TGCAGTGCTAGTAGACAAAAAAATGAAGCTTTCTTT. As protein: CSASRQKNEAFF. V is TRBV20-1 and J is TRBJ1-1, with no clear D. The germline V gene has CDR1 DFQATT and CDR2 SNEGSKA (reference sequence). The CDR3 sequence is 12 residues long. With 3 bases removed from V and 7 bases from J, the gap between germline ends came to 12 bases.

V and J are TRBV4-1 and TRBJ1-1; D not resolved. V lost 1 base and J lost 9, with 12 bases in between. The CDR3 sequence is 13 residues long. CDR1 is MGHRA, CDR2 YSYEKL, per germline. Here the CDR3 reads CASSQGPGLQAFF. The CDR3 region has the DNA TGCGCCAGCAGCCAAGGCCCAGGCCTCCAAGCTTTCTTT.

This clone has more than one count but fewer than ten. The CDR3 spells CAISGVRQGAMNEQFF. In nucleotides, the CDR3 is TGTGCCATCAGTGGGGTCCGACAGGGGGCGATGAATGAGCAGTTCTTC. This sequence joins TRBV10-3 and TRBJ2-1, with 10 positions matching TRBD1. The CDR3 is 16 amino acids. Germline V lookup: CDR1 ENHRY, CDR2 SYGVKD. V lost 4 bases, J lost 7 bases, and 10 bases stayed unmatched.

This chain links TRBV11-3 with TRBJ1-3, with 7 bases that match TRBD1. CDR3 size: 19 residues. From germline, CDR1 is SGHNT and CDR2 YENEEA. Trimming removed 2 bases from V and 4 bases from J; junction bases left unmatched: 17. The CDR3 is CASSLYSTGPACTGNTIYF. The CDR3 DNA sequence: TGTGCCAGCAGCTTATACTCGACAGGGCCAGCTTGTACGGGAAACACCATATATTTT.

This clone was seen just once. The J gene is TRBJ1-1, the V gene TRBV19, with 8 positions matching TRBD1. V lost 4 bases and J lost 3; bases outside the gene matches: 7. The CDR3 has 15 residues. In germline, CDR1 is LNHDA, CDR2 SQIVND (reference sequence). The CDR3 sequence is CASSKAGGSDTEAFF. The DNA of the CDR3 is TGTGCCAGTAGTAAAGCAGGGGGCTCGGACACTGAAGCTTTCTTT.

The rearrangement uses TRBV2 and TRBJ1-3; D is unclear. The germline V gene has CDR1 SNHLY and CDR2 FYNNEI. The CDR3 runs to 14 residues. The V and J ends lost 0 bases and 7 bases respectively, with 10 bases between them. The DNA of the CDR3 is TGTGCCAGCAGTGAAGCGCTAGGACTGAACACCATATATTTT. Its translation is CASSEALGLNTIYF.

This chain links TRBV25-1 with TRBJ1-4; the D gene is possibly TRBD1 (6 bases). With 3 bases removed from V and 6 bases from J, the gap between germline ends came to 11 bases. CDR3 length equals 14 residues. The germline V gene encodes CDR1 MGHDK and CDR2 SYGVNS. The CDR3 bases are TGTGCCAGCAGTGAGGGGGGGACATATGAAAAACTGTTTTTT. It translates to CASSEGGTYEKLFF. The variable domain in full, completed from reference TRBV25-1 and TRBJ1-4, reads EADIYQTPRYLVIGTGKKITLECSQTMGHDKMYWYQQDPGMELHLIHYSYGVNSTEKGDLSSESTVSRIRTEHFPLTLESARPSHTSQYLCASSEGGTYEKLFFGSGTQLSVL.